The 2 T cell receptor beta chains listed next were all sequenced from one sample in a study of blood T cell repertoires in COVID-19 (dated by TCRdb to the early 2020s). The method behind the library was the immunoSEQ multiplex PCR assay. TCRdb took this table from immuneACCESS and kept in-frame rearrangements with V and J called. Such tables lack part of the clones; where checked against another copy, unresolved V genes explain under half of the gap, and the rest is unexplained. Here the sample has 25,000 to 35,000 clones; approximately 88% occur a single time. Approximately 5% of the sample comes from the top ten. Specimen: peripheral blood. These receptors all come from a human donor in a cohort sampled during active COVID-19.

CDR3 DNA: TGCGCCAGCAGCTTGGGGGCTGGACAGGGTGTCTACGAGCAGTACTTC. This sequence encodes CASSLGAGQGVYEQYF. This sequence joins TRBV5-1 and TRBJ2-7; 8 bases are shared with TRBD1. The V gene end was trimmed by 0 bases and the J gene end by 3 bases; junction bases not matched to a gene: 8. The germline CDR1 and CDR2 sequences are SGHRS and YFSETQ. CDR3 length equals 16 residues.

V is TRBV6-6 and J is TRBJ2-7; 9 nucleotides match TRBD2. This CDR3 spans 16 amino acids. Germline V gives CDR1 MNHNY, CDR2 SVGAGI (reference sequence). Trimming at V came to 6 bases and at J to 7 bases, leaving 16 bases not matched to a gene. The DNA for the CDR3 is TGTGCCAGCAGCCGCGATAGCGGGGGCGCCGGAGGAGAGCAGTACTTC. It translates to CASSRDSGGAGGEQYF.